Included here is one T cell receptor (beta chain) sequence, with context. Trimming removed 4 bases at V and 6 bases at J, with 12 bases between. The CDR3 is 13 amino acids. Germline loops: CDR1 SEHNR, CDR2 FQNEAQ (reference sequence). Each CDR3 protein gets one entry after TCRdb re-called the 5' RACE reads with MiXCR. The table shows 40,000 to 65,000 distinct CDR3 sequences, with approximately 25% occurring only once. The TCR was taken from a female donor with breast cancer. The chain combines TRBV7-9 with TRBJ1-1, with D unresolved. The source material was tumor-infiltrating naive CD4+ T cells sorted from the breast tumor. Subset described: naive CD4+ T cells, CD4+CD45RA+CD25-. Written as DNA, the CDR3 is TGTGCCAGCAGCTACTACCCGGGAGCTGAAGCTTTCTTT. Its translation: CASSYYPGAEAFF. Full variable domain (outside the CDR3, taken from reference TRBV7-9 and TRBJ1-1): DTGVSQNPRHKITKRGQNVTFRCDPISEHNRLYWYRQTLGQGPEFLTYFQNEAQLEKSRLLSDRFSAERPKGSFSTLEIQRTEQGDSAMYLCASSYYPGAEAFFGQGTRLTVV.